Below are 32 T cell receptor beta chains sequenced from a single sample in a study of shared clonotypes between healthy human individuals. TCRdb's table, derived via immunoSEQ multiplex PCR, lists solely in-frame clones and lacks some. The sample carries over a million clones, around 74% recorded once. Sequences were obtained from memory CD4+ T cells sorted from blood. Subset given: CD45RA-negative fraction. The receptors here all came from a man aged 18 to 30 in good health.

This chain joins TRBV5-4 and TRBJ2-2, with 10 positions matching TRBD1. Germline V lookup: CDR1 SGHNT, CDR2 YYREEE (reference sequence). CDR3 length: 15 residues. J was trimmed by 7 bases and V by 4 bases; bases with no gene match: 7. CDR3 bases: TGTGCCAGCAGCCAGACAGGGGGCTTGGGCGGGGAGCTGTTTTTT. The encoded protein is CASSQTGGLGGELFF.

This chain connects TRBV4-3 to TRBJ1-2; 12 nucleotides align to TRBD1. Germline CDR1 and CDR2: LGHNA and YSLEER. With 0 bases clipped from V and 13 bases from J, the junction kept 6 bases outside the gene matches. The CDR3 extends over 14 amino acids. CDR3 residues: CASSQDKGQGATTF. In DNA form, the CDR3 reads TGCGCCAGCAGCCAAGATAAGGGACAGGGGGCTACCACCTTC.

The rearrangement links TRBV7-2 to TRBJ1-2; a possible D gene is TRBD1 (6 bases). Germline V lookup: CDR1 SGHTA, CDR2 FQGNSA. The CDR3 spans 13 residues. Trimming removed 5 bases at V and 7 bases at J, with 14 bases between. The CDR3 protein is CASSLQGNGGYTF. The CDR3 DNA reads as TGTGCCAGCAGCCTACAGGGTAATGGTGGCTACACCTTC.

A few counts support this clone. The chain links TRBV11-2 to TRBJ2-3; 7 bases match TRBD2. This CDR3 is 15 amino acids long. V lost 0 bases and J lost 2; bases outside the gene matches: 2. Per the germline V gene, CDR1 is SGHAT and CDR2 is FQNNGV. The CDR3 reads CASSLDGGNTDTQYF. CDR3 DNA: TGTGCCAGCAGCTTAGACGGGGGGAACACAGATACGCAGTATTTT.

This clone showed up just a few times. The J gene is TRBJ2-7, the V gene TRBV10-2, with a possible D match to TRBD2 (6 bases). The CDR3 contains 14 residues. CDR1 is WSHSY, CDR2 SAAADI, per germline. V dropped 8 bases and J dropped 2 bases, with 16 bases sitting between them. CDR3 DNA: TGCGCCAGCTGCCAAAGCGGGCGCGCCTACGAGCAGTACTTC. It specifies CASCQSGRAYEQYF.

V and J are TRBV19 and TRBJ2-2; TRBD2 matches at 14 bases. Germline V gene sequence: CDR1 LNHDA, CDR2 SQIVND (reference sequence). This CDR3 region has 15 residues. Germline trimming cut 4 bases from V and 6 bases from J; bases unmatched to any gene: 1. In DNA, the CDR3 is TGTGCCAGTAGTAGGGGACTAGCGGGGGCCGGGGAGCTGTTTTTT. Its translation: CASSRGLAGAGELFF.

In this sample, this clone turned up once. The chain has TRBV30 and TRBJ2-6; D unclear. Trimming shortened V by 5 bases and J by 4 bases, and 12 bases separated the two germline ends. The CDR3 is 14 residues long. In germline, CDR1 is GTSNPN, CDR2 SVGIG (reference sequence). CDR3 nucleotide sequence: TGTGCCTGGGTAGAATGGGCAGGGGCCAACGTCCTGACTTTC. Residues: CAWVEWAGANVLTF.

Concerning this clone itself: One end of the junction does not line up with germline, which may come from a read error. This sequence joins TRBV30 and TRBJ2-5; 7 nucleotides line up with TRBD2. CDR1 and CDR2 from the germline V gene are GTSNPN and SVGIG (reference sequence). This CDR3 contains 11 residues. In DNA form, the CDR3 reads TGTGTCTGGAGTGTGGGGGGGGCCCAGTACTTC. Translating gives CVWSVGGAQYF.

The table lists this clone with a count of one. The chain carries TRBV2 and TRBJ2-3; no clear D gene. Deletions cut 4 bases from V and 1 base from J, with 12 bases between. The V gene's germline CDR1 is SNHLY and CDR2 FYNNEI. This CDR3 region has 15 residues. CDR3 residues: CASSGSPLGTDTQYF. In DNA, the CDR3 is TGTGCCAGCAGTGGATCGCCACTTGGCACAGATACGCAGTATTTT.

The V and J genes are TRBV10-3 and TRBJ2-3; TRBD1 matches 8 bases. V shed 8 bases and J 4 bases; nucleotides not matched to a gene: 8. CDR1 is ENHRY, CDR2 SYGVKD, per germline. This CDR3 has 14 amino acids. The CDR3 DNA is TGTGCCATCGCAGGGGGCCCAGCCGCAGATACGCAGTATTTT. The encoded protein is CAIAGGPAADTQYF.

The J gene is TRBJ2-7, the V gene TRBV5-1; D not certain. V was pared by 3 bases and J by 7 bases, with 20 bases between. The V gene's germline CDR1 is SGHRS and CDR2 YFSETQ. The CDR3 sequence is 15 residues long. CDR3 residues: CASSSMGKQVREQYF. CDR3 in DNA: TGCGCCAGCAGCTCCATGGGGAAACAAGTGCGGGAGCAGTACTTC.

As DNA, the CDR3 is TGTGCCAGCAGCCCCAGGCCGGGACGATGCTTCTTT. It is translated as CASSPRPGRCFF. The V and J genes are TRBV21-1 and TRBJ1-1. TRBV21-1 is reported as a pseudogene. The CDR3 is 12 amino acids.

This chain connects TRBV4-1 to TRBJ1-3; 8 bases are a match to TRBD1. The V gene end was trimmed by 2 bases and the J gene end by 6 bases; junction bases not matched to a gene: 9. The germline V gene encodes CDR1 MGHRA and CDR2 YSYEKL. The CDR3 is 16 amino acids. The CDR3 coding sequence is TGCGCCAGCAGCCAAAGACAGGGGATGGTTTTAAACACCATATATTTT. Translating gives CASSQRQGMVLNTIYF.

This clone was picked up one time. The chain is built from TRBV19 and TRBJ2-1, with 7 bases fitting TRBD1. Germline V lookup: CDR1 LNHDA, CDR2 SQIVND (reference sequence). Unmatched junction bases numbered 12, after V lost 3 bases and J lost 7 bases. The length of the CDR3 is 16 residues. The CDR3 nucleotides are TGTGCCAGTAGTATCTATGGGACAGCAGGAACGAATGAGCAGTTCTTC. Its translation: CASSIYGTAGTNEQFF.

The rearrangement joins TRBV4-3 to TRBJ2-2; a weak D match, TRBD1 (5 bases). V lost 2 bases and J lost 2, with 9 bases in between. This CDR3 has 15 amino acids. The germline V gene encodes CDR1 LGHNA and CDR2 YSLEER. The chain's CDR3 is CASSQPDRNTGELFF. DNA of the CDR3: TGCGCCAGCAGCCAACCAGACAGAAACACCGGGGAGCTGTTTTTT.

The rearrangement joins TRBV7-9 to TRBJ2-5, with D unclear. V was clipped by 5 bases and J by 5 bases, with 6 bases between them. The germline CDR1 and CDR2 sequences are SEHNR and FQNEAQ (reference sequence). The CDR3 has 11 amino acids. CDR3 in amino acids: CASSRYETQYF. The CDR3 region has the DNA TGTGCCAGCAGCCGCTATGAGACCCAGTACTTC.

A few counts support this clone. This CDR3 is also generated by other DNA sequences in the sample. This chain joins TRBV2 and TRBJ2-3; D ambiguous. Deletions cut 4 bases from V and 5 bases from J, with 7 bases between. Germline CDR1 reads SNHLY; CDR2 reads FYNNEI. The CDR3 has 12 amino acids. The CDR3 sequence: CASSVRRDTQYF. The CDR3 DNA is TGTGCCAGCAGTGTGAGGAGAGATACGCAGTATTTT.

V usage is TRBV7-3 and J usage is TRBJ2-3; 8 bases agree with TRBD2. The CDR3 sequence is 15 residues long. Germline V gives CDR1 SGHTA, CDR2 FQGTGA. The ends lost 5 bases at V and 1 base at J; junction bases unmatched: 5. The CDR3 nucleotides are TGTGCCAGCAGCGTGAGTAGCGGGGGCACAGATACGCAGTATTTT. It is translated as CASSVSSGGTDTQYF.

This CDR3 reads CASGGQQGGAFF. The CDR3 nucleotides are TGTGCCAGCGGGGGTCAACAGGGAGGAGCTTTCTTT. This sequence joins TRBV28 and TRBJ1-1; tentatively, D is TRBD1 (6 bases). The CDR3 is 12 residues long. The germline V and J ends were trimmed by 8 bases and 10 bases, with 17 bases remaining between them. Germline V gene lookup returns CDR1 MDHEN and CDR2 SYDVKM.

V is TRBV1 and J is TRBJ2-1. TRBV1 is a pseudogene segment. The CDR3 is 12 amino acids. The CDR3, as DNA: TGCACCAGCAGCCTTTCGATGGACGAGCAGTTCTTC. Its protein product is CTSSLSMDEQFF.

CDR3: CASSLTGQSTDTQYF. In nucleotides, the CDR3 is TGTGCCAGCAGCCTCACGGGACAGAGCACAGATACGCAGTATTTT. The chain employs TRBV7-3 and TRBJ2-3; 7 bases match TRBD1. The V gene end was trimmed by 5 bases and the J gene end by 0 bases; junction bases not matched to a gene: 5. In germline, CDR1 is SGHTA, CDR2 FQGTGA. The CDR3 loop spans 15 amino acids.

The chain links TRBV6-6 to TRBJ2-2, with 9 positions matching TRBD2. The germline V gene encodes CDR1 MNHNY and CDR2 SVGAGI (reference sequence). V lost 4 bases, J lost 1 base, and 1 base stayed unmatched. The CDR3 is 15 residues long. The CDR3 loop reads CASSLREGNTGELFF. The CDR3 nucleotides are TGTGCCAGCAGTTTGCGGGAGGGGAACACCGGGGAGCTGTTTTTT.

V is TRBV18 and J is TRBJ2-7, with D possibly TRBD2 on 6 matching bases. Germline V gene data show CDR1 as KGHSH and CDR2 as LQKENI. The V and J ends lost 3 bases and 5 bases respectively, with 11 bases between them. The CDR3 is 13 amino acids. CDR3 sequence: CASSPGTSDEQYF. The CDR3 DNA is TGTGCCAGCTCACCCGGGACTTCCGACGAGCAGTACTTC.

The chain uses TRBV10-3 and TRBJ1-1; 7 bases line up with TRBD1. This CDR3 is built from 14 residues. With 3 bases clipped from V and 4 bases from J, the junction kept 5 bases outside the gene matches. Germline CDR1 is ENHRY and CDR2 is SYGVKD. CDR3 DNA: TGTGCCATCAGTGACCGACAGGGCGGCACTGAAGCTTTCTTT. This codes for CAISDRQGGTEAFF.

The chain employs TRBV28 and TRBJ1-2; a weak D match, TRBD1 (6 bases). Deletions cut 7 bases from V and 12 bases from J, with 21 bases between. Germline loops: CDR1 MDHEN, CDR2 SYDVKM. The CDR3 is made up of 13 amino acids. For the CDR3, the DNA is TGTGCCAGCAACCAAGAAGGGGGGCGCTCCCACACCTTC. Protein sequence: CASNQEGGRSHTF.

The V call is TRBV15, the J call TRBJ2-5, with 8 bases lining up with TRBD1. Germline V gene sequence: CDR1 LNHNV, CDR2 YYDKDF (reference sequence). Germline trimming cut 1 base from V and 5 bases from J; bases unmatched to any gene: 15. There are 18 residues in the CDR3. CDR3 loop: CATSRGPPTGGGGETQYF. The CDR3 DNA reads TGTGCCACCAGCAGAGGTCCCCCTACAGGGGGTGGGGGGGAGACCCAGTACTTC.

The CDR3 spells CASSERRGWTGELFF. For the CDR3, the DNA is TGTGCCAGCAGTGAAAGGAGGGGTTGGACCGGGGAGCTGTTTTTT. V gene TRBV6-1 combines with J gene TRBJ2-2, with D possibly matching TRBD2 (6 bases). The CDR3 totals 15 residues. Trimming stripped 2 bases from V and 5 bases from J, with 12 bases between. Germline lookup yields CDR1 MNHNS and CDR2 SASEGT.

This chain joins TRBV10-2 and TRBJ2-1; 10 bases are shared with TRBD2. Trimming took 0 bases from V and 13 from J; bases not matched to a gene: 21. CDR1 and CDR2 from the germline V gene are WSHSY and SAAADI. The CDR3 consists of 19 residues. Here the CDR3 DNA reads TGCGCCAGCAGTGAGTCTGGCAGGGGGCTAGCGGGGGACGCAAATGGACAGTTCTTC. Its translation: CASSESGRGLAGDANGQFF.

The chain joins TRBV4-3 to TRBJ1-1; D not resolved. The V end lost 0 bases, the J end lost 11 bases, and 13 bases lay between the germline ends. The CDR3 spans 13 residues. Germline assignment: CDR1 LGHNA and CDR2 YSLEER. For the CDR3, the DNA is TGCGCCAGCAGCCAAGAGAGGTTCCTGGGGGCTTTCTTT. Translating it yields CASSQERFLGAFF.

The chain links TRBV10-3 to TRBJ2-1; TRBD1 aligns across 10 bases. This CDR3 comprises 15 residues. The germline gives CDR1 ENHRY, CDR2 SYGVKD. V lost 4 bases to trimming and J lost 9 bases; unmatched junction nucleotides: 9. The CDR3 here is CAISGATGGAGEQFF. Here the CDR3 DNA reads TGTGCCATCAGTGGGGCGACAGGGGGCGCAGGTGAGCAGTTCTTC.

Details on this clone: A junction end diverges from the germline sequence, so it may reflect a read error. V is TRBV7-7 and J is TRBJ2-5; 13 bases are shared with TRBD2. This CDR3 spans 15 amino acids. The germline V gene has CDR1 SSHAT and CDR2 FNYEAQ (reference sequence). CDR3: CASSLGLAGTETQYF. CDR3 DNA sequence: TGTGCTAGCAGCTTGGGACTAGCGGGGACGGAGACCCAGTACTTC.

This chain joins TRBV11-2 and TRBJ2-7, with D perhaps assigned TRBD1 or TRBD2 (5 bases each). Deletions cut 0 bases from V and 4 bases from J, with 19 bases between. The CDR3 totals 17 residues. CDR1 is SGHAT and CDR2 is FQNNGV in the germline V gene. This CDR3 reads CASSLDSRGTFKYEQYF. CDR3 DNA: TGTGCCAGCAGCTTAGATTCCCGTGGGACCTTCAAATACGAGCAGTACTTC.